This T cell receptor beta chain came from a study of graft-versus-host responses after intestinal transplantation. On the study more broadly: In this cohort, recipients had multivisceral, liver-intestinal, or isolated intestinal transplants. Anti-thymocyte globulin induction, then tacrolimus and steroids for around 3 years, went to all recipients.

On this clone itself: Its antigen remains unknown.

Trimming stripped 0 bases from V and 4 bases from J, with 9 bases between. Germline V CDR1 and CDR2: MNHNY, SVGAGI (reference sequence). The CDR3 has 15 residues. Produced via immunoSEQ multiplex PCR; TCRdb's table is partial and in-frame only. The sample holds some 90,000 clones, roughly nine tenths seen once. Whole-study findings and limits: Recipient marrow contained GvH clones, some of which appeared first in ileum or blood.

The clonotype originates from a human donor who received an intestinal transplant. This chain connects TRBV6-6 to TRBJ1-4; weak D call: TRBD1 (6 bases). The sequencing used unstimulated CD4+ T cells sorted from spleen or lymph node cells, collected before intestinal transplant. The CDR3 loop reads CASSYSRGGNEKLFF. The CDR3 coding sequence is TGTGCCAGCAGTTACTCGAGGGGGGGTAATGAAAAACTGTTTTTT.